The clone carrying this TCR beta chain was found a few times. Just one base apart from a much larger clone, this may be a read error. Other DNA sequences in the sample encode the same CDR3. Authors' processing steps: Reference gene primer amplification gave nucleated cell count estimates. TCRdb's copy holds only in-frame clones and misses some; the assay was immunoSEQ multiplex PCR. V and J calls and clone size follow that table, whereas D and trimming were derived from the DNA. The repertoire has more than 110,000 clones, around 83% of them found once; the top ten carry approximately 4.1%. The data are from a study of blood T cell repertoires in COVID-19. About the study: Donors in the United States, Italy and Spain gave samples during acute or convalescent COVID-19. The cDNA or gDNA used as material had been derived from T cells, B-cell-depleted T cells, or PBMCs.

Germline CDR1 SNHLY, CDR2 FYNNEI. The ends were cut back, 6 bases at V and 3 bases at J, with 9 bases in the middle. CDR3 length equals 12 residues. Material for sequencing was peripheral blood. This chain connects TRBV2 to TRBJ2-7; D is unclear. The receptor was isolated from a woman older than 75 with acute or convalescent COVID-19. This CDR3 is CASSVQSYEQYF. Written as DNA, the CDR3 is TGTGCCAGCAGCGTACAGAGCTACGAGCAGTACTTC. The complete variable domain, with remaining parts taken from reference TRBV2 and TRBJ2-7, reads EPEVTQTPSHQVTQMGQEVILRCVPISNHLYFYWYRQILGQKVEFLVSFYNNEISEKSEIFDDQFSVERPDGSNFTLKIRSTKLEDSAMYFCASSVQSYEQYFGPGTRLTVT.